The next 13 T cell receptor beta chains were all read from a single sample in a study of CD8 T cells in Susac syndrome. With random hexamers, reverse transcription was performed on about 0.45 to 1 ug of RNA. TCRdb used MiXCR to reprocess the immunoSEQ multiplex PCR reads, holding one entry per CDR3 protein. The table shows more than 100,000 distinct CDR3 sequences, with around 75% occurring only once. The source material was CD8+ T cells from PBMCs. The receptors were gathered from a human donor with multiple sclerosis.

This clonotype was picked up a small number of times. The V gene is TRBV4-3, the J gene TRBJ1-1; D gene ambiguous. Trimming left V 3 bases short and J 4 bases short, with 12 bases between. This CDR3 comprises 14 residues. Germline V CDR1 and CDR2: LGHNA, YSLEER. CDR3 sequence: CASSHLQGGTEAFF. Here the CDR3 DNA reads TGCGCCAGCAGCCACCTACAAGGAGGCACTGAAGCTTTCTTT.

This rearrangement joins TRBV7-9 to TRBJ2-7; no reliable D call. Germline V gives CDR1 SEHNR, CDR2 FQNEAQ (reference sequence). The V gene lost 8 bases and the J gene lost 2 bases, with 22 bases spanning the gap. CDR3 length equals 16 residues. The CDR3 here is CASATDTLTLTYEQYF. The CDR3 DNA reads TGTGCCAGCGCCACCGACACCCTAACTCTAACCTACGAGCAGTACTTC.

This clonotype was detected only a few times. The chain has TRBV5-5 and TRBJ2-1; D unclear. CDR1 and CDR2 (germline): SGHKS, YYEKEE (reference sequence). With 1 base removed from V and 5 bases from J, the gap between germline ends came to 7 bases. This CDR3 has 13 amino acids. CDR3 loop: CASSLNGDNEQFF. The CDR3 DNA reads TGTGCCAGCAGCTTGAATGGCGACAATGAGCAGTTCTTC.

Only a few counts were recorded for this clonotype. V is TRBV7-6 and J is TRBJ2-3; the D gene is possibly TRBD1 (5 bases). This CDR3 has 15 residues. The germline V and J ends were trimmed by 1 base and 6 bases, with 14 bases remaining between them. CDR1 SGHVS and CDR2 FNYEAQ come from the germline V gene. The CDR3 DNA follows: TGTGCCAGCAGCTTAGTGGTGGGGCAGGTGGATACGCAGTATTTT. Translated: CASSLVVGQVDTQYF. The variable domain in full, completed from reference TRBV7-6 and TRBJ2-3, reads GAGVSQSPRYKVTKRGQDVALRCDPISGHVSLYWYRQALGQGPEFLTYFNYEAQQDKSGLPNDRFSAERPEGSISTLTIQRTEQRDSAMYRCASSLVVGQVDTQYFGPGTRLTVL.

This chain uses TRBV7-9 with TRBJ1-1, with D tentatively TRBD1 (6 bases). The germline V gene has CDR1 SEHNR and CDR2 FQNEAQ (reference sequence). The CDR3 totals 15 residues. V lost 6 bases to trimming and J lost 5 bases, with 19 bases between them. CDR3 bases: TGTGCCAGCAGTCCCGGGACACTACCGGGAACTGAAGCTTTCTTT. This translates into CASSPGTLPGTEAFF.

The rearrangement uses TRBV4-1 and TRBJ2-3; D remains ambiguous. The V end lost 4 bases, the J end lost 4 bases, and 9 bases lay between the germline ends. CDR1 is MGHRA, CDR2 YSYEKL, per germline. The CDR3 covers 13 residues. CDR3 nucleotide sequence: TGCGCCAGCAGCCCTCAGGTGGCAGATACGCAGTATTTT. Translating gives CASSPQVADTQYF.

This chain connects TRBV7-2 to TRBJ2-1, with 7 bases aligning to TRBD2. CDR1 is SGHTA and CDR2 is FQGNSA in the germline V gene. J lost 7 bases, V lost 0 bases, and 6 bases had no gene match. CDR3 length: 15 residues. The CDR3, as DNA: TGTGCCAGCAGCTTAGCGGCGGGAGAGCGGAATGAGCAGTTCTTC. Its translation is CASSLAAGERNEQFF.

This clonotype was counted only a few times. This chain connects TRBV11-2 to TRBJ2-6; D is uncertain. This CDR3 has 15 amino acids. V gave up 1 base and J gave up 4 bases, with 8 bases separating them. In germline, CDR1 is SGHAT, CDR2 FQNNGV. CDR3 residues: CASSLGVFGANVLTF. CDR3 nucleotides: TGTGCCAGCAGCTTAGGTGTTTTCGGGGCCAACGTCCTGACTTTC. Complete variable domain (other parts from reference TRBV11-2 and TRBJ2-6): EAGVAQSPRYKIIEKRQSVAFWCNPISGHATLYWYQQILGQGPKLLIQFQNNGVVDDSQLPKDRFSAERLKGVDSTLKIQPAKLEDSAVYLCASSLGVFGANVLTFGAGSRLTVL.

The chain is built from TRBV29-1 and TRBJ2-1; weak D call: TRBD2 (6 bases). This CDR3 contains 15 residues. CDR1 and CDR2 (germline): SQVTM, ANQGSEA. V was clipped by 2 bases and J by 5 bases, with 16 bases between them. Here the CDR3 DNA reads TGCAGCGTTGAATTAGCGGTGCCGTCCCACAATGAGCAGTTCTTC. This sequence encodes CSVELAVPSHNEQFF.

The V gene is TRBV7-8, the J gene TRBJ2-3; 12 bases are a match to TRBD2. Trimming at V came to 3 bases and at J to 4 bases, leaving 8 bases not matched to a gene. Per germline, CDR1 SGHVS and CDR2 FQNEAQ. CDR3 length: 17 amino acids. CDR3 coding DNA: TGTGCCAGCAGCTTCCCGGCTAGCGGGAGGGCCTCAGATACGCAGTATTTT. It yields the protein CASSFPASGRASDTQYF. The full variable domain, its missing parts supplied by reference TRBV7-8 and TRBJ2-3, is GAGVSQSPRYKVAKRGQDVALRCDPISGHVSLFWYQQALGQGPEFLTYFQNEAQLDKSGLPSDRFFAERPEGSVSTLKIQRTQQEDSAVYLCASSFPASGRASDTQYFGPGTRLTVL.

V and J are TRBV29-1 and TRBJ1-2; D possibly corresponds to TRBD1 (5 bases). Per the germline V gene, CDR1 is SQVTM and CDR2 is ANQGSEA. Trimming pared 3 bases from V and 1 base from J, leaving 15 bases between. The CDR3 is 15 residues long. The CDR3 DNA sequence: TGCAGCGTTGACGCCCAGGCAGGGATTAACTATGGCTACACCTTC. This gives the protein CSVDAQAGINYGYTF.

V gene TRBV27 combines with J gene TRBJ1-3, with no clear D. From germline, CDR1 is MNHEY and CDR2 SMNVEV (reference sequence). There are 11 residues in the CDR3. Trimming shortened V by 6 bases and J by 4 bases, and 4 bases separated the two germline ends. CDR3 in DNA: TGTGCCAGCAGGCAAGGAAACACCATATATTTT. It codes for CASRQGNTIYF.

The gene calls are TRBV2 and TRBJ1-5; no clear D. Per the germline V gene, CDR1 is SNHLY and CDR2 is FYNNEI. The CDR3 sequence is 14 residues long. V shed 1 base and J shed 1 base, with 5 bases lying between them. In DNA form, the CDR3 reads TGTGCCAGCAGTGAAGTCCTAAGCAATCAGCCCCAGCATTTT. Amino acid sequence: CASSEVLSNQPQHF.